Each of the 31 T cell receptor beta chains below was sequenced from the same sample in a study of T cells after yellow fever vaccination. One entry per CDR3 protein results from TCRdb running MiXCR on the 5' RACE reads. The data hold a few hundred thousand distinct CDR3 sequences, with approximately 12% observed a single time. Sequenced material: CD4+ T cells sorted from PBMCs, taken 15 days after the yellow fever booster vaccination. These receptors all stem from a man younger than 30 who received the YFV17D yellow fever vaccine.

This clonotype was detected many times. J is TRBJ2-5 and V is TRBV12-3 or TRBV12-4; no reliable D call. The CDR3 consists of 13 residues. Trimming shortened V by 6 bases and J by 5 bases, and 13 bases separated the two germline ends. CDR3 coding DNA: TGTGCCAGCAGCCCACTTAGTGGGGAGACCCAGTACTTC. Amino acids: CASSPLSGETQYF.

CDR3 in DNA: TGCGCCAGCAGCTTCCCCCCCGGCGGAAGCTCCTACAATGAGCAGTTCTTC. Translated, it gives CASSFPPGGSSYNEQFF. The chain uses TRBV5-1 and TRBJ2-1; D not certain. The CDR3 totals 17 residues. The germline V gene encodes CDR1 SGHRS and CDR2 YFSETQ. Trimming removed 2 bases at V and 0 bases at J, with 15 bases between.

This clonotype has only a few counts. The chain has TRBV7-2 and TRBJ1-1, with 7 bases lining up with TRBD1. Unmatched junction bases numbered 7, after V lost 5 bases and J lost 1 base. The CDR3 length is 15 residues. Germline CDR1 is SGHTA and CDR2 is FQGNSA. CDR3 sequence (DNA): TGTGCCAGCAGCCTCAGGGGGGACGGGAACACTGAAGCTTTCTTT. This translates into CASSLRGDGNTEAFF.

This clonotype showed up just a few times. The chain recombines TRBV7-2 with TRBJ2-7, with a possible D match to TRBD2 (5 bases). CDR1 SGHTA and CDR2 FQGNSA come from the germline V gene. V shed 4 bases and J shed 7 bases, with 11 bases lying between them. The CDR3 totals 12 residues. The CDR3 here is CASSSGPGEQYV. The CDR3 nucleotides read TGTGCCAGCAGCTCAGGACCGGGGGAGCAGTACGTC.

This clonotype was observed at least ten times. The chain is built from TRBV4-3 and TRBJ1-4, with D uncertain. The germline V gene encodes CDR1 LGHNA and CDR2 YSLEER. V lost 0 bases and J 8 bases, leaving 7 bases between the germline ends. The CDR3 runs 13 residues. As DNA, the CDR3 is TGCGCCAGCAGCCAAGATAGGGCCGAAAAACTGTTTTTT. As protein: CASSQDRAEKLFF.

The table lists this clonotype with a few counts. The genes are TRBV5-4 and TRBJ1-4, with 8 bases lining up with TRBD1. CDR3 length: 15 amino acids. V was clipped by 5 bases and J by 7 bases; unmatched bases: 10. Germline V gene data show CDR1 as SGHNT and CDR2 as YYREEE (reference sequence). The CDR3 DNA follows: TGTGCCAGCAGAAATCAGGGGGCGGATGGTGAAAAACTGTTTTTT. Amino acids: CASRNQGADGEKLFF.

This clonotype has ten or more counts. Written as DNA, the CDR3 is TGTGCCAGCAGCTTGCACTCTGGGACCGGGGAGCTGTTTTTT. It encodes CASSLHSGTGELFF. The V call is TRBV7-2, the J call TRBJ2-2; D unclear. Deletions cut 3 bases from V and 5 bases from J, with 10 bases between. The CDR3 is 14 amino acids. Germline values: CDR1 SGHTA, CDR2 FQGNSA.

This clonotype was seen ten or more times. The chain recombines TRBV6-1 with TRBJ2-2, with 9 nucleotides matching TRBD1. Germline V gives CDR1 MNHNS, CDR2 SASEGT. This CDR3 has 14 residues. Trimming cost V 6 bases and J 3 bases; bases outside gene matches: 2. The chain's CDR3 is CASSRDRDTGELFF. The CDR3 bases are TGTGCCAGCAGCCGGGACAGGGACACCGGGGAGCTGTTTTTT.

There are many counts of this clonotype. The chain has TRBV7-3 and TRBJ2-3, with D tentatively TRBD1 or TRBD2 (5 bases each). The V end lost 6 bases, the J end lost 0 bases, and 10 bases lay between the germline ends. CDR3 length equals 14 residues. CDR1 SGHTA and CDR2 FQGTGA come from the germline V gene. The CDR3 region is CASRRDPSTDTQYF. The CDR3 region has the DNA TGTGCCAGCAGACGGGACCCGAGCACAGATACGCAGTATTTT.

The chain is built from TRBV12-3 or TRBV12-4 and TRBJ2-7; D is ambiguous. The CDR3 is 14 amino acids. The ends were cut back, 6 bases at V and 0 bases at J, with 12 bases in the middle. This CDR3 reads CASSARRTSYEQYF. The CDR3 DNA reads as TGTGCCAGCAGCGCCCGACGGACCTCCTACGAGCAGTACTTC.

The chain couples TRBV6-6 to TRBJ1-3, with D possibly TRBD1 on 5 matching bases. CDR3 length: 14 residues. Between the trimmed V and J ends, which lost 5 bases and 0 bases, there was a span of 8 bases. CDR1 is MNHNY, CDR2 SVGAGI, per germline (reference sequence). CDR3 coding DNA: TGTGCCAGCAGTGGACAAAACTCTGGAAACACCATATATTTT. Amino acids: CASSGQNSGNTIYF.

The table lists this clonotype with many counts. The chain uses TRBV6-5 and TRBJ1-6, with unresolved D. Trimming shortened V by 6 bases and J by 4 bases, and 13 bases separated the two germline ends. Looked up from germline, CDR1 is MNHEY and CDR2 is SVGAGI. The CDR3 contains 15 residues. CDR3 sequence: CASRSRRNYNSPLHF. DNA for the CDR3: TGTGCCAGCAGAAGTAGACGGAATTATAATTCACCCCTCCACTTT.

V and J are TRBV28 and TRBJ2-5; D remains ambiguous. V was shortened by 5 bases and J by 4 bases, with 8 bases between the two germline ends. Germline CDR1 reads MDHEN; CDR2 reads SYDVKM. The CDR3 length is 12 residues. The CDR3 loop reads CASSLPTETQYF. The CDR3 DNA sequence: TGTGCCAGCAGTCTGCCTACAGAGACCCAGTACTTC.

The V call is TRBV20-1, the J call TRBJ1-1; D is undetermined. V was cut by 1 base and J by 5 bases, with 11 bases left in between. The germline gives CDR1 DFQATT, CDR2 SNEGSKA (reference sequence). The CDR3 is 13 residues long. This CDR3 reads CSARVQSVTEAFF. As DNA, the CDR3 is TGCAGTGCTAGAGTCCAGTCCGTGACTGAAGCTTTCTTT.

In this sample, this clonotype turned up many times. This chain uses TRBV15 with TRBJ1-1; maybe TRBD1 (6 bases). The germline CDR1 and CDR2 sequences are LNHNV and YYDKDF (reference sequence). The CDR3 spans 12 residues. Trimming took 4 bases from V and 6 from J, leaving 9 bases between them. This CDR3 reads CATSNRDAEAFF. CDR3 sequence (DNA): TGTGCCACCAGCAACAGGGACGCTGAAGCTTTCTTT.

This clonotype has at least ten counts. V is TRBV10-3 and J is TRBJ2-1, with D uncertain. V was trimmed by 7 bases and J by 0 bases, leaving 10 bases between them. The CDR3 is 14 residues long. From germline, CDR1 is ENHRY and CDR2 SYGVKD. CDR3 DNA sequence: TGTGCCATCATGGAACACCTCTCCTACAATGAGCAGTTCTTC. Translating it yields CAIMEHLSYNEQFF.

The chain joins TRBV20-1 to TRBJ2-2; the match to TRBD2 covers 10 bases. Germline trimming cut 0 bases from V and 0 bases from J; bases unmatched to any gene: 7. Germline values: CDR1 DFQATT, CDR2 SNEGSKA (reference sequence). The CDR3 totals 18 residues. The CDR3 region is CSARDSLAGATNTGELFF. The CDR3 nucleotides read TGCAGTGCTAGAGATAGCCTAGCGGGGGCCACGAACACCGGGGAGCTGTTTTTT.

At least ten counts were recorded for this clonotype. The genes are TRBV5-6 and TRBJ2-1; 11 bases fit TRBD2. Germline V gene lookup returns CDR1 SGHDT and CDR2 YYEEEE. The CDR3 covers 16 residues. The V and J ends lost 1 base and 4 bases, in that order; junction bases with no gene match: 4. The CDR3 protein is CASSLPGLAAYNEQFF. CDR3 DNA sequence: TGTGCCAGCAGCTTGCCGGGACTAGCGGCTTACAATGAGCAGTTCTTC. The full variable domain, rest sourced from reference TRBV5-6 and TRBJ2-1, is DAGVTQSPTHLIKTRGQQVTLRCSPKSGHDTVSWYQQALGQGPQFIFQYYEEEERQRGNFPDRFSGHQFPNYSSELNVNALLLGDSALYLCASSLPGLAAYNEQFFGPGTRLTVL.

This clonotype was recorded a few times. This sequence joins TRBV5-1 and TRBJ2-1; 7 bases map to TRBD1. J was trimmed by 6 bases and V by 1 base; bases with no gene match: 10. CDR3 length: 16 residues. Germline lookup yields CDR1 SGHRS and CDR2 YFSETQ. The CDR3 is CASSLPKTGSGNEQFF. The DNA for the CDR3 is TGCGCCAGCAGCTTGCCGAAGACAGGGTCGGGCAATGAGCAGTTCTTC.

This clonotype was seen ten or more times. This chain uses TRBV4-1 with TRBJ2-1; D may be TRBD1 (5 bases). V lost 1 base and J lost 6, with 19 bases in between. The CDR3 totals 17 residues. Germline CDR1 MGHRA, CDR2 YSYEKL. The CDR3 here is CASSQANLGAAANEQFF. CDR3 bases: TGCGCCAGCAGCCAAGCTAATCTTGGGGCCGCCGCCAATGAGCAGTTCTTC.

V gene TRBV5-5 combines with J gene TRBJ1-1; D call uncertain. Germline lookup yields CDR1 SGHKS and CDR2 YYEKEE (reference sequence). This CDR3 is 13 amino acids long. V was cut by 7 bases and J by 1 base, with 11 bases left in between. The CDR3 here is CASSVFSNTEAFF. In nucleotides, the CDR3 is TGTGCCAGCTCGGTGTTCTCGAACACTGAAGCTTTCTTT.

The CDR3 is CASSLAGDNEKLFF. In nucleotides, the CDR3 is TGCGCCAGCAGCCTCGCTGGGGATAATGAAAAACTGTTTTTT. V usage is TRBV5-1 and J usage is TRBJ1-4; D unclear. V lost 4 bases and J lost 4, with 11 bases in between. The CDR3 spans 14 residues. CDR1 and CDR2 from the germline V gene are SGHRS and YFSETQ.

A few counts support this clonotype. This chain joins TRBV10-3 and TRBJ1-1; TRBD1 might be the D (6 bases). The CDR3 spans 16 residues. Germline values: CDR1 ENHRY, CDR2 SYGVKD. V was cut by 4 bases and J by 0 bases, with 15 bases left in between. CDR3 in DNA: TGTGCCATCAGTGCACGTACAGGGAGCTTGAACACTGAAGCTTTCTTT. Translated, it gives CAISARTGSLNTEAFF.

In this sample, this clonotype turned up a few times. This chain connects TRBV6-5 to TRBJ1-1; 9 bases map to TRBD1. The CDR3 is 13 amino acids. CDR1 is MNHEY, CDR2 SVGAGI, per germline. Germline trimming cut 8 bases from V and 4 bases from J; bases unmatched to any gene: 5. CDR3 sequence (DNA): TGTGCCAGCGAGGACAGGGGCCGCACTGAAGCTTTCTTT. It is translated as CASEDRGRTEAFF.

The chain recombines TRBV4-2 with TRBJ2-3; no definite D call. Per germline, CDR1 LGHNA and CDR2 YNFKEQ. V lost 1 base and J 8 bases, leaving 7 bases between the germline ends. The CDR3 consists of 12 residues. CDR3: CASSQVDRTQYF. The CDR3, as DNA: TGTGCCAGCAGCCAAGTGGATCGTACGCAGTATTTT.

The V and J genes are TRBV7-9 and TRBJ1-2; D is uncertain. This CDR3 is built from 13 residues. V was trimmed by 5 bases and J by 8 bases, leaving 15 bases between them. Germline values: CDR1 SEHNR, CDR2 FQNEAQ (reference sequence). CDR3 coding DNA: TGTGCCAGCAGCATCGAGACCCCGGGGGGCTACACCTTC. As protein: CASSIETPGGYTF.

This clonotype has just a few counts. This chain links TRBV28 with TRBJ1-1; the D is unclear. The CDR3 is 15 residues long. CDR1 and CDR2 (germline): MDHEN, SYDVKM. V gave up 2 bases and J gave up 9 bases, with 19 bases separating them. The CDR3 nucleotides are TGTGCCAGCAGTTTAATCGGCGCAACGTATCCTCAAGCTTTCTTT. Translated, it gives CASSLIGATYPQAFF.

This clonotype was observed a few times. The chain combines TRBV12-3 or TRBV12-4 with TRBJ2-7; 7 nucleotides agree with TRBD2. CDR3 length: 14 residues. V gave up 3 bases and J gave up 3 bases; unmatched junction bases: 5. CDR3 in DNA: TGTGCCAGCAGTTTCGGAGGGAGGGGCTACGAGCAGTACTTC. Translated, it gives CASSFGGRGYEQYF.

The chain couples TRBV5-1 to TRBJ2-3, with 9 nucleotides matching TRBD1. This CDR3 contains 14 residues. Losses at the gene ends were 4 bases for V and 6 bases for J; bases not matched to a gene: 6. In germline, CDR1 is SGHRS, CDR2 YFSETQ. This CDR3 reads CASSQDRGWDTQYF. For the CDR3, the DNA is TGCGCCAGCAGCCAGGACAGGGGTTGGGATACGCAGTATTTT.

A few counts support this clonotype. The V and J genes are TRBV20-1 and TRBJ1-3; D unresolved. V lost 6 bases to trimming and J lost 0 bases, with 15 bases between them. CDR3 size: 15 residues. In germline, CDR1 is DFQATT, CDR2 SNEGSKA (reference sequence). CDR3 DNA: TGCAGTGCCTTTAGACCGCAAAGCTCTGGAAACACCATATATTTT. Its protein is CSAFRPQSSGNTIYF.

The chain recombines TRBV27 with TRBJ2-2; tentatively, D is TRBD1 (5 bases). The ends were cut back, 6 bases at V and 6 bases at J, with 14 bases in the middle. CDR1 MNHEY and CDR2 SMNVEV come from the germline V gene (reference sequence). The CDR3 has 14 residues. In DNA, the CDR3 is TGTGCCAGCAGATGGGGCCATCCGGCCGGGGAGCTGTTTTTT. Translated: CASRWGHPAGELFF.